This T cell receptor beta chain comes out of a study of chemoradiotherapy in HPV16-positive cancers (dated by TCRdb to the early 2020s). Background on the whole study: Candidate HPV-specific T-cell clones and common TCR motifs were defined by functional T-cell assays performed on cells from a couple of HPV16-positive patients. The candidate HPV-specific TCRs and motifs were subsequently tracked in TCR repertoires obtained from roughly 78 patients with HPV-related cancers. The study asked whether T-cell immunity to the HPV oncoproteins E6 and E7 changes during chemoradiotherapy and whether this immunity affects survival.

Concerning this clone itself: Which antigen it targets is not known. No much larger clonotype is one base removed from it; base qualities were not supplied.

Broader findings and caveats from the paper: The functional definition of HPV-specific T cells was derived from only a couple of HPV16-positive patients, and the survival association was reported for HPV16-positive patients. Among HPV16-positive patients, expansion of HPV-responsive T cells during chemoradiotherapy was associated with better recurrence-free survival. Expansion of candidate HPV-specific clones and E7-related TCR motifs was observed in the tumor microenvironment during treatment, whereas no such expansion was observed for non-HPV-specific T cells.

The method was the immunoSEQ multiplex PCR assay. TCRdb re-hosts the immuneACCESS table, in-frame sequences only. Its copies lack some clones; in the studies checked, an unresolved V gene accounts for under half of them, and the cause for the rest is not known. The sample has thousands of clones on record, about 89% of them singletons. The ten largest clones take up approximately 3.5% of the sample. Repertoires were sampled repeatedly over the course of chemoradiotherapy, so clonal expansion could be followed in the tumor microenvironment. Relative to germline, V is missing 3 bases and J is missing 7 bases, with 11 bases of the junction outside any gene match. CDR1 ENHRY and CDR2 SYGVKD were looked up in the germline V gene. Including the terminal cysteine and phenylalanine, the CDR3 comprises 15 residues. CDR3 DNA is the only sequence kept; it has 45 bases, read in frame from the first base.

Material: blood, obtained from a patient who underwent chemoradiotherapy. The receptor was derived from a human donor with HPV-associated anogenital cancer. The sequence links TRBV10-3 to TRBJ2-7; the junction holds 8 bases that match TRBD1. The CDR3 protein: CAISDRGYTGGEQYF. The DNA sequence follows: TGTGCCATCAGTGATCGGGGGTATACAGGGGGTGAGCAGTACTTC.